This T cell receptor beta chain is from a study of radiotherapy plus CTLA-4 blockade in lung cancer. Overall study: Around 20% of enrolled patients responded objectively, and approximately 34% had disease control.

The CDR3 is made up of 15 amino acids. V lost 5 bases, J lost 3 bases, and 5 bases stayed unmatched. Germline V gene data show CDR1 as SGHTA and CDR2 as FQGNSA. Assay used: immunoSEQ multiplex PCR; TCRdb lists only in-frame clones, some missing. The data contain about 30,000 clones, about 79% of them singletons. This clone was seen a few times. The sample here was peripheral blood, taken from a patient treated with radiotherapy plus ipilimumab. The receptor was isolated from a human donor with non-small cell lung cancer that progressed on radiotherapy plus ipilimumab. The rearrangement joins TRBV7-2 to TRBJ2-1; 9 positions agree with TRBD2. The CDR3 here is CASSPVAGDYNEQFF. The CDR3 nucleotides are TGTGCCAGCAGCCCTGTAGCGGGGGACTACAATGAGCAGTTCTTC.